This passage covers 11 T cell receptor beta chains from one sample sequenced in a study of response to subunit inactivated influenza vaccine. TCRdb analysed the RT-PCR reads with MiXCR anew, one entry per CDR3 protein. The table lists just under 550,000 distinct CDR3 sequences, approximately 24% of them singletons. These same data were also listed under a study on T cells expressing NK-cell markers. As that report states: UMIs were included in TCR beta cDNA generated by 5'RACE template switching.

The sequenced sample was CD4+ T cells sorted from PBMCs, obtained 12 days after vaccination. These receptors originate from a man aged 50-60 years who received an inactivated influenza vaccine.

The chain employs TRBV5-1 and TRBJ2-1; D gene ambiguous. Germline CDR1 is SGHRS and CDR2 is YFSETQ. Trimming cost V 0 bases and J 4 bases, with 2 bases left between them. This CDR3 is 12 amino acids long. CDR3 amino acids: CASSLVYNEQFF. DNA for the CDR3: TGCGCCAGCAGCTTGGTTTACAATGAGCAGTTCTTC.

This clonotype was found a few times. The CDR3: CASSLHGNYGYTF. CDR3 bases: TGTGCCAGCAGCTTACATGGGAACTATGGCTACACCTTC. V gene TRBV7-8 combines with J gene TRBJ1-2, with no clear D. The CDR3 contains 13 residues. The V gene's germline CDR1 is SGHVS and CDR2 FQNEAQ. V was pared by 2 bases and J by 2 bases, with 6 bases between.

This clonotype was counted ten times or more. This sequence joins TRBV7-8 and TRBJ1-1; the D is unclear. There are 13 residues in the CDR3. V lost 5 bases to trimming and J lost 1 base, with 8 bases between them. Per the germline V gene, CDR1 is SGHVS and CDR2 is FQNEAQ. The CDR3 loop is CASSPRRNTEAFF. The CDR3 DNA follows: TGTGCCAGCAGCCCTCGGAGGAACACTGAAGCTTTCTTT. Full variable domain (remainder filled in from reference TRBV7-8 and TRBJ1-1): GAGVSQSPRYKVAKRGQDVALRCDPISGHVSLFWYQQALGQGPEFLTYFQNEAQLDKSGLPSDRFFAERPEGSVSTLKIQRTQQEDSAVYLCASSPRRNTEAFFGQGTRLTVV.

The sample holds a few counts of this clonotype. The CDR3: CASSASTGFQETQYF. The CDR3, as DNA: TGTGCCAGCAGCGCCTCAACAGGGTTTCAAGAGACCCAGTACTTC. This chain links TRBV7-2 with TRBJ2-5; possible D gene TRBD1, 6 bases. From germline, CDR1 is SGHTA and CDR2 FQGNSA. Trimming stripped 5 bases from V and 2 bases from J, with 15 bases between. The CDR3 loop spans 15 amino acids.

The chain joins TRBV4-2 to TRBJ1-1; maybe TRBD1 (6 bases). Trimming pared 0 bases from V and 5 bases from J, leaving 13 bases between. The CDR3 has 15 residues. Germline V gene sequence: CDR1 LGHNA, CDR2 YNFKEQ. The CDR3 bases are TGTGCCAGCAGCCAAGAACCCAGGGGACGGACTGAAGCTTTCTTT. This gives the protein CASSQEPRGRTEAFF.

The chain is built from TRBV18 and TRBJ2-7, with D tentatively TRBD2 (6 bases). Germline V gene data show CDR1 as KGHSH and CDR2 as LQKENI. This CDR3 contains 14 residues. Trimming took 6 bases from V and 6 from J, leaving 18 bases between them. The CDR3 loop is CASSTTSVGSEQYF. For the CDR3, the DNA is TGTGCCAGCTCGACGACTAGTGTCGGCTCCGAGCAGTACTTC.

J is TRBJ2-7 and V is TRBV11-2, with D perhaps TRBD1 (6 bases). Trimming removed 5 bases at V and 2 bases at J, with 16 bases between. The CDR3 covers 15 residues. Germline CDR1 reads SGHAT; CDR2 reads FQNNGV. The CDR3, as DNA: TGTGCCAGCAGCCCGGAATTCGACAGGCCCTACGAGCAGTACTTC. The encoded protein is CASSPEFDRPYEQYF.

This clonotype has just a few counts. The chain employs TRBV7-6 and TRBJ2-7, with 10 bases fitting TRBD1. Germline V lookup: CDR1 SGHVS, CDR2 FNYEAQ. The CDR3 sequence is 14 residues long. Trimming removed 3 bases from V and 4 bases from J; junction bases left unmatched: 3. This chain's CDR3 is CASSFTGQGYEQYF. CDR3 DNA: TGTGCCAGCAGCTTCACGGGACAGGGGTACGAGCAGTACTTC.

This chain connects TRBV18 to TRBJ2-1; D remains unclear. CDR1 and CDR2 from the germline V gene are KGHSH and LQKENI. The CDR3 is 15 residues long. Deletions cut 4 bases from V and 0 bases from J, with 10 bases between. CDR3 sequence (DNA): TGTGCCAGCTCACGGGCGGTCAGCTCCTACAATGAGCAGTTCTTC. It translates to CASSRAVSSYNEQFF.

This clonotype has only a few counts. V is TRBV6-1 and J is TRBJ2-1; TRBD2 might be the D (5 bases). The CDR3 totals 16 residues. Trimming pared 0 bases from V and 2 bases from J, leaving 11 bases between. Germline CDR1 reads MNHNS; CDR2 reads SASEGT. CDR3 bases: TGTGCCAGCAGTGAAGCGAATACAGCGGCCTACAATGAGCAGTTCTTC. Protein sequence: CASSEANTAAYNEQFF.

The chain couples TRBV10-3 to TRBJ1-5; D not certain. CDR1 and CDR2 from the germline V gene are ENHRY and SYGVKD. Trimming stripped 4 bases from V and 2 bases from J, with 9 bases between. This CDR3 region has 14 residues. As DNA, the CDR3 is TGTGCCATCAGTGTGGCCTTCGGCAATCAGCCCCAGCATTTT. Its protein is CAISVAFGNQPQHF.